This T cell receptor (beta chain) was profiled in a study of identical twins. Study-wide findings and caveats: Among out-of-frame alpha sequences shared by twins, low generation probability occurred in excess.

Healthy Caucasian individuals made up all the donors. TCRdb used MiXCR to reprocess the 5' RACE reads, holding one entry per CDR3 protein. The table records roughly 770,000 distinct CDR3 sequences, around a sixth of them present only once. Germline CDR1 and CDR2: SEHNR and FQNEAQ (reference sequence). Trimming removed 0 bases from V and 8 bases from J, with 19 bases in between. This CDR3 spans 16 amino acids. As concerns this clonotype: Its cognate antigen is unknown.

This same sample was also taken into another study, of T cells expressing NK-cell markers. That source reports: The leading position in the CD3+CD56-NKG2C+ fraction of a few donors also went to these clonotypes. Whether expanded NKG2C-expressing T cell clones recognize HCMV is unknown.

The source of this sequence is a woman aged 18 to 35 in good health. The sequencing input was PBMCs. The V gene is TRBV7-9, the J gene TRBJ1-2; the D gene is possibly TRBD1 (5 bases). As DNA, the CDR3 is TGTGCCAGCAGCTTAGCCTTCGGGCAGGGACTTCGGGGCTACACCTTC. This codes for CASSLAFGQGLRGYTF.